This T cell receptor (beta chain) was found in a study of shared clonotypes between healthy human individuals (dated by TCRdb to the early 2020s). Regarding the complete study: Three men and two women, aged 18 to 49 years, made up the cohort. For each donor, CD4 naive and CD4 memory were each given three plates, CD8 naive was given two plates, and CD8 memory was given one plate. To estimate repertoire size and how much clonotype sharing occurs between individuals, the study deeply sequenced the blood TCR repertoires of several healthy adults. To increase sequencing depth and limit assay-specific biases, different laboratories used diverse techniques to prepare libraries and sequence TCR repertoires. Between about 0.8 and 8.9 billion PBMCs per donor were obtained by leukapheresis. On the study overall, not on this receptor specifically: Compared with non-shared clonotypes, clonotypes shared by all four sorted-subset donors had higher generation probabilities. Sampling was restricted to blood, and TCR repertoires in tissues likely differ from the TCR repertoires found in blood. Across four donors, roughly 5.1% of naive CD4, more than 3% of naive CD8, under 2.5% of memory CD4, and approximately 0.4% of memory CD8 clonotypes were shared. Because the study included only a small number of donors, the genetic and exposure-history diversity represented was limited. Estimated clonotype richness was generally larger for naive than for memory subsets. Based on pairwise subsampling, the degree of clonotype sharing among donors was expected to be affected by sequencing depth. Even with the large sequencing depth, rarefaction of the sorted-subset datasets indicated that sequencing was incomplete.

TCR CDR3 regions were amplified from genomic DNA by multiplex PCR using the deep immunoSEQ assay. Genomic DNA extracted from each cell subset was distributed evenly over all wells of several immunoSEQ 96-well plates, and each plate served as one replicate. For sorted subsets, roughly 190 ng of genomic DNA, equivalent to around 29,000 T cell genomes, went into each replicate PCR. The purified libraries were quantified using a Qubit 3.0 fluorometer, sized with a Bioanalyzer 2100, and then quantified again using the KAPA Library Quantification kit. Every immunoSEQ 96-well plate was sequenced on a dedicated single-read 150-cycle Illumina NextSeq 550 flow cell. For the original study's pipeline: Because the immunoSEQ output included only junctional sequences and no quality scores, the filtering could not be the same as the filtering used for full-length reads. To assign V/J genes and CDR3, sequences were annotated using PyIR, a Python wrapper for IgBLAST v1.9, with IMGT germline references. Any read was removed if the V/J assignment was weak (E-value above 1e-6), the CDR3 was missing, or the read contained stop codons, out-of-frame junctions, or ambiguous translated residues. V3J clonotypes were defined as sequences sharing an identical inferred V gene, J gene, and CDR3 amino acid sequence. Percentage overlap between repertoires was computed as shared unique clonotypes divided by the size of the smaller repertoire. Repertoire richness was assessed with RTK rarefaction, the Chao1 estimator, and Recon v2.1 estimates of unobserved clonotypes. For all TCRbeta clonotypes obtained by the gDNA method from four donors, generation probabilities were computed with OLGA. TCRdb limited this immuneACCESS table to in-frame rearrangements with V and J called. A share of clones is missing; checked studies link under half to unresolved V genes, and the rest is unexplained. The DNA was the basis for D and trimming; V, J and clone size are from that table. Counted in this sample were about 2,200,000 clones; roughly 91% of them appeared once. Clones ranked in the top ten supply under 2% of the sample.

CDR1 and CDR2, per the germline V gene, are ENHRY and SYGVKD. V sheds 3 bases and J sheds 11 bases, leaving 19 bases between their ends. Spanning cysteine to phenylalanine, the CDR3 consists of 14 amino acids. CDR3 DNA is the only sequence kept; it has 42 bases, read in frame from the first base. CD8 naive samples consisted of CD45RO-negative cells that were positively selected for CCR7, yielding a CD45RA+CCR7+ population without TemRA cells. The donors were healthy, HIV-negative adults who had no recently reported acute infections or vaccinations. Only Caucasian adults living in Nashville, Tennessee, USA were represented among the donors. Blood was obtained by leukapheresis, after which PBMCs were separated by Ficoll-Histopaque density gradient centrifugation and cryopreserved in liquid nitrogen vapor phase. Purity and quantity of every magnetically sorted T cell population were checked by analytical flow cytometry. Each sorted fraction had its genomic DNA isolated and then quantified by UV absorbance on a Nanodrop 2000c.

Worth noting for this clone: Its antigen remains unidentified. No base-level quality is on record; no much larger clone is a single base apart.

The specimen was naive CD8+ T cells from PBMCs. The intended sense of this specimen's cell subset or site label: CD45RA+CCR7+. This sequence was found in a man younger than 35 in good health. Some clones in this sample may be carry-over from other donors' samples. The chain is encoded by TRBV10-3 joined to TRBJ1-1, with the D gene uncertain. The nucleotides are TGTGCCATCAGTGATGTGACCCCGAGTAGAGGGGCTTTCTTT. Translation gives CAISDVTPSRGAFF.